Below are 6 T cell receptor beta chains sequenced from a single sample in a study of blood T cell repertoires in COVID-19. The repertoire was sequenced with immunoSEQ multiplex PCR; TCRdb's copy has only in-frame clones and lacks some. The profile shows about 130,000 clones, over 60% of them singletons. The sample was peripheral blood. These receptors all come from a woman in her 70s with acute or convalescent COVID-19.

The CDR3 protein is CASSAGQGYEQYF. CDR3 coding DNA: TGTGCCAGCAGTGCCGGACAGGGCTACGAGCAGTACTTC. This chain connects TRBV28 to TRBJ2-7, with 8 bases identical to TRBD1. Trimming took 5 bases from V and 3 from J; bases not matched to a gene: 3. The V gene's germline CDR1 is MDHEN and CDR2 SYDVKM. CDR3 length: 13 amino acids.

This chain connects TRBV9 to TRBJ2-3, with D possibly being TRBD2 (6 bases). V gave up 0 bases and J gave up 1 base, with 9 bases separating them. The CDR3 sequence is 15 residues long. The germline V gene encodes CDR1 SGDLS and CDR2 YYNGEE. The CDR3 sequence: CASSVGGGGTDTQYF. As DNA, the CDR3 is TGTGCCAGCAGCGTAGGTGGCGGGGGCACAGATACGCAGTATTTT.

The rearrangement uses TRBV6-2 or TRBV6-3 and TRBJ2-2; TRBD1 matches 8 bases. The germline V gene has CDR1 MNHEY and CDR2 SVGEGT. V was pared by 4 bases and J by 3 bases, with 7 bases of the junction left unmatched. CDR3 length: 16 amino acids. The CDR3 spells CASSLDRARYTGELFF. For the CDR3, the DNA is TGTGCCAGCAGTTTGGACAGGGCCAGGTACACCGGGGAGCTGTTTTTT.

J is TRBJ2-1 and V is TRBV4-1; tentative D call: TRBD1 (5 bases). CDR1 is MGHRA and CDR2 is YSYEKL in the germline V gene. The CDR3 is 13 amino acids. Deletions cut 1 base from V and 6 bases from J, with 7 bases between. Written as DNA, the CDR3 is TGCGCCAGCAGCCAAGTGACAGTCAATGAGCAGTTCTTC. The encoded protein is CASSQVTVNEQFF.

This clone was counted between two and nine times. The chain employs TRBV4-2 and TRBJ2-7; tentative D call: TRBD2 (6 bases). Per germline, CDR1 LGHNA and CDR2 YNFKEQ. Trimming cost V 4 bases and J 4 bases, with 17 bases left between them. The CDR3 is 15 residues long. This chain's CDR3 is CASSRTGTLAYEQYF. The CDR3 DNA reads TGTGCCAGCAGCCGCACCGGGACTCTGGCATACGAGCAGTACTTC.

The chain has TRBV13 and TRBJ2-3; a weak D match, TRBD1 (6 bases). Between the trimmed V and J ends, which lost 3 bases and 4 bases, there was a span of 11 bases. The V gene's germline CDR1 is PRHDT and CDR2 FYEKMQ (reference sequence). CDR3 length equals 14 residues. This CDR3 is CASSLDRAADTQYF. In DNA form, the CDR3 reads TGTGCCAGCAGCTTGGACAGAGCAGCAGATACGCAGTATTTT.